These 3 T cell receptor beta chains were sequenced from one sample in a study of T cell repertoires in cytomegalovirus infection. TCRdb reanalysed the reads using MiXCR and keeps one entry per CDR3 protein. The sample yields 230,000 or so distinct CDR3 sequences, about 39% seen once. No antigens are known for them. The material sequenced was CD8+ T cells from cultured PBMCs, taken from culture after CMV antigen stimulation. The receptors come from a human donor in good health (CMV status not recorded). Some clones in this sample may be carry-over from other donors' samples.

The rearrangement uses TRBV4-1 and TRBJ1-1; D possibly corresponds to TRBD1 (6 bases). CDR3 length: 14 residues. Trimming pared 4 bases from V and 4 bases from J, leaving 13 bases between. The germline V gene encodes CDR1 MGHRA and CDR2 YSYEKL. DNA of the CDR3: TGCGCCAGCAGCCCGTCGGAGGGGGGCACTGAAGCTTTCTTT. Its translation: CASSPSEGGTEAFF.

The J gene is TRBJ1-1, the V gene TRBV4-1, with TRBD1 matching over 8 bases. This CDR3 region has 18 residues. V was clipped by 4 bases and J by 1 base; unmatched bases: 14. CDR1 and CDR2 (germline): MGHRA, YSYEKL. CDR3 protein: CASSRGQGRVESNTEAFF. Written as DNA, the CDR3 is TGCGCCAGCAGCCGAGGACAGGGACGGGTCGAATCGAACACTGAAGCTTTCTTT.

The chain has TRBV28 and TRBJ2-7, with 11 bases matching TRBD2. Germline CDR1 is MDHEN and CDR2 is SYDVKM. The CDR3 consists of 14 residues. Trimming removed 3 bases from V and 4 bases from J; junction bases left unmatched: 2. CDR3 nucleotide sequence: TGTGCCAGCAGTTTTACTAGCGGGGGATACGAGCAGTACTTC. Translation: CASSFTSGGYEQYF.